Included here is one TCR beta chain sequence, with context. Its antigen is still unknown. The CDR3 runs 16 residues. Looked up from germline, CDR1 is WSHSY and CDR2 is SAAADI. J gave up 1 base and V 6 bases, and 4 bases lay outside the gene matches. These data originate in a study of shared clonotypes between healthy human individuals. Study details: Used for every donor were three CD4 naive, three CD4 memory, two CD8 naive and one CD8 memory plate.

Study-wide findings and caveats: Though the depth was large, rarefaction showed that sorted-subset sequencing was incomplete.

CD8 cells regarded as naive lacked CD45RO, were positively chosen for CCR7, and omitted terminally differentiated effector memory CD45RA+ cells. Healthy HIV-negative adults with no recent acute infections or vaccinations were recruited as donors. At deep level, the assay was performed. TCRdb's copy holds only in-frame clones and misses some; the assay was immunoSEQ multiplex PCR. The sample consists of 2 million to 2.5 million clones, less than 95% of them appearing once. The rearrangement links TRBV10-2 to TRBJ2-5; 14 nucleotides match TRBD2. This TCR was sampled from a man between 18 and 29 years old in good health. The specimen sequenced was naive CD8+ T cells sorted from blood. This chain's CDR3 is CASSGTSGGLQETQYF. CDR3 DNA sequence: TGCGCCAGCAGCGGGACTAGCGGGGGCCTCCAAGAGACCCAGTACTTC.